Shown below are 20 T cell receptor beta chains from a single sample sequenced in a study of T-cell memory formation after mild COVID-19. TCRdb reanalysed the 5' RACE reads using MiXCR and keeps one entry per CDR3 protein. In the table there are more than 350,000 distinct CDR3 sequences, roughly 21% of which are singletons. Sequences were obtained from PBMCs or a T cell subset sorted from them (not recorded which). The source is an adult woman who had mild COVID-19 (a few samples of this study predate the infection). Cell type and time point are not known.

This clonotype was observed once. This chain uses TRBV4-1 with TRBJ2-1; 10 positions agree with TRBD1. CDR3 length: 14 residues. The V and J ends lost 10 bases and 7 bases, in that order; junction bases with no gene match: 10. CDR1 is MGHRA, CDR2 YSYEKL, per germline. The CDR3 DNA reads TGCGCCACCCGAAGGACAGGGGGGGCAAATGAGCAGTTCTTC. Protein: CATRRTGGANEQFF.

This clonotype was observed a few times. The gene calls are TRBV7-3 and TRBJ2-5; unclear D gene. Trimming took 0 bases from V and 1 from J, leaving 9 bases between them. Germline-derived CDR1 and CDR2 are SGHTA and FQGTGA. The CDR3 loop spans 15 amino acids. CDR3 region: CASSLTPTLQETQYF. CDR3 sequence (DNA): TGTGCCAGCAGCTTAACCCCGACTCTCCAAGAGACCCAGTACTTC.

Many counts were recorded for this clonotype. J is TRBJ1-1 and V is TRBV3-1; D call uncertain. The CDR3 runs to 11 residues. Trimming pared 6 bases from V and 6 bases from J, leaving 8 bases between. Germline lookup yields CDR1 LGHDT and CDR2 YNNKEL (reference sequence). For the CDR3, the DNA is TGTGCCAGCAGGGGTGGAGCTGAAGCTTTCTTT. It specifies CASRGGAEAFF.

This clonotype occurred a few times. The chain has TRBV27 and TRBJ1-2, with TRBD1 matching 11 bases. Germline CDR1 and CDR2: MNHEY and SMNVEV (reference sequence). CDR3 size: 16 residues. The V and J ends lost 4 bases and 0 bases, in that order; junction bases with no gene match: 4. The CDR3 reads CASSSGTGGPNYGYTF. CDR3 sequence (DNA): TGTGCCAGCAGTTCGGGGACAGGGGGTCCTAACTATGGCTACACCTTC.

Only a few counts were recorded for this clonotype. The DNA of the CDR3 is TGCGCCAGCAGCAGATTAGACACTTCCTACGAGCAGTACTTC. This encodes CASSRLDTSYEQYF. The chain links TRBV5-1 to TRBJ2-7; D is unclear. The CDR3 has 14 amino acids. Trimming took off 4 bases at V and 1 base at J, with 12 bases between the two ends. Germline V lookup: CDR1 SGHRS, CDR2 YFSETQ.

This clonotype was detected only a few times. The chain couples TRBV20-1 to TRBJ1-4, with 8 bases matching TRBD1. CDR3 length: 18 residues. Germline CDR1 DFQATT, CDR2 SNEGSKA (reference sequence). The V gene end was trimmed by 0 bases and the J gene end by 4 bases; junction bases not matched to a gene: 13. The CDR3 coding sequence is TGCAGTGCTAGAGATAGCGTGGCAGGGGGCATTGATAATGAAAAACTGTTTTTT. Translating gives CSARDSVAGGIDNEKLFF.

The chain links TRBV29-1 to TRBJ2-2; unclear D gene. Germline V CDR1 and CDR2: SQVTM, ANQGSEA. The V gene lost 2 bases and the J gene lost 5 bases, with 6 bases spanning the gap. This CDR3 is built from 12 residues. CDR3 sequence: CSVENWTGELFF. CDR3 in DNA: TGCAGCGTTGAAAACTGGACCGGGGAGCTGTTTTTT.

This chain connects TRBV24-1 to TRBJ2-1; a possible D gene is TRBD1 (6 bases). The germline V and J ends were trimmed by 5 bases and 7 bases, with 20 bases remaining between them. CDR3 size: 16 residues. Germline CDR1 is KGHDR and CDR2 is SFDVKD. This CDR3 is CATSATTGRPGNEQFF. In DNA form, the CDR3 reads TGTGCCACCAGTGCGACTACAGGGCGGCCAGGGAATGAGCAGTTCTTC.

The CDR3 protein is CASSVTGGNAEAFF. The CDR3 DNA sequence: TGTGCCAGCAGCGTAACAGGGGGTAACGCTGAAGCTTTCTTT. The V gene is TRBV9, the J gene TRBJ1-1, with TRBD1 identical over 8 bases. Germline CDR1 SGDLS, CDR2 YYNGEE. CDR3 length: 14 amino acids. V lost 1 base, J lost 6 bases, and 5 bases stayed unmatched.

This clonotype has more than one count but fewer than ten. The rearrangement links TRBV12-3 or TRBV12-4 to TRBJ2-4; D is ambiguous. Trimming pared 6 bases from V and 8 bases from J, leaving 11 bases between. CDR3 length: 12 residues. CDR3 residues: CASRALKDIQYF. CDR3 in DNA: TGTGCCAGCAGGGCACTCAAGGACATTCAGTACTTC.

The CDR3 DNA is TGTGCCACCAGCTCAGCTGAGGGGGCAGGCACTGAAGCTTTCTTT. Translation: CATSSAEGAGTEAFF. The J gene is TRBJ1-1, the V gene TRBV15; TRBD1 matches at 7 bases. The length of the CDR3 is 15 residues. The germline gives CDR1 LNHNV, CDR2 YYDKDF (reference sequence). V shed 5 bases, J shed 4 bases, and the junction held 10 bases outside the gene matches.

The chain is built from TRBV7-9 and TRBJ2-5; TRBD1 is a possible D gene (7 bases). The V gene lost 0 bases and the J gene lost 7 bases, with 15 bases spanning the gap. Germline-derived CDR1 and CDR2 are SEHNR and FQNEAQ (reference sequence). This CDR3 spans 15 amino acids. The CDR3 DNA reads as TGTGCCAGCAGCTTAGCTACGGGAGAGGGGGCGACCCAGTACTTC. As protein: CASSLATGEGATQYF. The full variable domain, completed using reference TRBV7-9 and TRBJ2-5, is DTGVSQNPRHKITKRGQNVTFRCDPISEHNRLYWYRQTLGQGPEFLTYFQNEAQLEKSRLLSDRFSAERPKGSFSTLEIQRTEQGDSAMYLCASSLATGEGATQYFGPGTRLLVL.

The J gene is TRBJ2-7, the V gene TRBV6-5; the match to TRBD1 covers 12 bases. CDR1 is MNHEY, CDR2 SVGAGI, per germline. The trim removed 0 bases at V and 2 bases at J, leaving 8 bases unmatched. The CDR3 covers 18 residues. The CDR3 coding sequence is TGTGCCAGCAGTTACTCTAGGGACAGGGGGCAGCGGACCTACGAGCAGTACTTC. It codes for CASSYSRDRGQRTYEQYF.

The rearrangement joins TRBV7-9 to TRBJ1-2; D gene unclear. This CDR3 is 15 amino acids long. Trimming pared 5 bases from V and 3 bases from J, leaving 16 bases between. CDR1 and CDR2 from the germline V gene are SEHNR and FQNEAQ (reference sequence). The CDR3 DNA reads as TGTGCCAGCAGCCCCGGGATGCCGGACTACTATGGCTACACCTTC. Protein: CASSPGMPDYYGYTF.

This clonotype was observed at least ten times. This chain links TRBV30 with TRBJ2-5; D is uncertain. Germline assignment: CDR1 GTSNPN and CDR2 SVGIG (reference sequence). CDR3 size: 13 residues. V shed 1 base and J shed 2 bases, with 8 bases lying between them. As DNA, the CDR3 is TGTGCCTGGAGTGGTGGACCACAAGAGACCCAGTACTTC. It encodes CAWSGGPQETQYF.

The V and J genes are TRBV7-2 and TRBJ1-1; no definite D call. The germline V gene has CDR1 SGHTA and CDR2 FQGNSA. V lost 4 bases, J lost 1 base, and 7 bases lay in between. The length of the CDR3 is 13 residues. The CDR3 DNA reads TGTGCCAGCAGCTCGTTTGGGAACACTGAAGCTTTCTTT. This translates into CASSSFGNTEAFF.

The CDR3 reads CASSLRQEGEAFF. The DNA for the CDR3 is TGTGCCAGCAGTTTAAGACAGGAGGGGGAAGCTTTCTTT. This chain connects TRBV12-3 or TRBV12-4 to TRBJ1-1, with TRBD1 as a possible D gene (6 bases). The V end lost 2 bases, the J end lost 8 bases, and 12 bases lay between the germline ends. CDR3 size: 13 residues.

This rearrangement joins TRBV30 to TRBJ1-1; a possible D gene is TRBD1 (5 bases). The CDR3 is 15 amino acids. Per the germline V gene, CDR1 is GTSNPN and CDR2 is SVGIG (reference sequence). Trimming cost V 0 bases and J 1 base, with 12 bases left between them. CDR3 in amino acids: CAWSVVGAWNTEAFF. DNA of the CDR3: TGTGCCTGGAGTGTGGTTGGGGCCTGGAACACTGAAGCTTTCTTT.

The rearrangement uses TRBV6-5 and TRBJ1-6, with a weak D call TRBD1 (6 bases). This CDR3 comprises 14 residues. V lost 4 bases and J lost 7, with 11 bases in between. Germline V gives CDR1 MNHEY, CDR2 SVGAGI. The CDR3 region is CASSSTGRNSPLHF. The CDR3 coding sequence is TGTGCCAGCAGTTCAACAGGGCGGAATTCACCCCTCCACTTT.

This clonotype showed up just a few times. The DNA for the CDR3 is TGCAGTGCCCTAGCGGGGGGGCGAGTCACAGATACGCAGTATTTT. Translation: CSALAGGRVTDTQYF. The chain combines TRBV20-1 with TRBJ2-3; 12 positions agree with TRBD2. CDR3 size: 15 residues. The germline V gene encodes CDR1 DFQATT and CDR2 SNEGSKA (reference sequence). With 6 bases clipped from V and 2 bases from J, the junction kept 6 bases outside the gene matches.